This TCR beta chain appears in the sequencing data of a study of CD4 T cells in relation to SARS-CoV-2 and coronaviruses. Naive and memory CD4+ T cell DNA was deep-sequenced without culture. Assay: immunoSEQ multiplex PCR; the TCRdb copy retains only in-frame clones and omits some. Of 55,000 to 70,000 clones in the sample, 85% to 95% were seen once. CD4+ T cells from unexposed donors were obtained before the COVID-19 pandemic (2011-2018). Germline V CDR1 and CDR2: SGHRS, YFSETQ. Germline trimming cut 0 bases from V and 4 bases from J; bases unmatched to any gene: 3. The length of the CDR3 is 14 residues.

The sample comprised naive CD4+ T cells from PBMCs. Specified subset: naive CD4+ T cells isolated by negative enrichment. The rearrangement uses TRBV5-1 and TRBJ1-2; TRBD1 matches 7 bases. The source is a human donor in good health. The CDR3 region has the DNA TGCGCCAGCAGCTTGGACAGGGGAGGCTATGGCTACACCTTC. Its translation is CASSLDRGGYGYTF.